Described below is a single T cell receptor beta chain sequence and its context. The antigen is unknown. The entry originates in a study of shared clonotypes between healthy human individuals. It was about 210 ng DNA, approximately 28,000 T cell genomes, that sorted-subset replicate PCRs used. Data came from immunoSEQ multiplex PCR; TCRdb stores just in-frame clones and leaves some out. The data hold a few million clones, with approximately 95% observed a single time. Naive CD45RA+ and memory CD45RA-negative subsets were split from CD4+ cells. This CDR3 contains 14 residues. Per germline, CDR1 SGHVS and CDR2 FQNEAQ. Trimming removed 5 bases from V and 4 bases from J, with 14 bases in between. Broader study findings: Naive subsets generally had larger estimated richness than memory subsets.

The origin of this receptor is a young man in good health. The rearrangement links TRBV7-8 to TRBJ1-2, with D maybe TRBD1 (5 bases). Sequenced sample: naive CD4+ T cells sorted from blood. Subset in this sample: CD45RA+ positively selected. The chain's CDR3 is CASSRPGGSYGYTF. The DNA of the CDR3 is TGTGCCAGCAGCCGCCCCGGGGGAAGCTATGGCTACACCTTC.